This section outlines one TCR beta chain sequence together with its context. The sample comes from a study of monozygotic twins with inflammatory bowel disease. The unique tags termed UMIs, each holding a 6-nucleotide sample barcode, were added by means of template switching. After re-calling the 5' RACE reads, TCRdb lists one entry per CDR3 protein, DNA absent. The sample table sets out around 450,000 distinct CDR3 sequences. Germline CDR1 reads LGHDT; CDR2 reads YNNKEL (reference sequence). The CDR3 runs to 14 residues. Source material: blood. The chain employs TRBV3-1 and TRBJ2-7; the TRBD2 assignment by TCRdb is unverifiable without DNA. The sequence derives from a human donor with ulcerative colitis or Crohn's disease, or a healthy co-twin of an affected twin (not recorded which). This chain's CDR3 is CASSQGLLAEEQYF.